What follows are 22 T cell receptor beta chains derived from one specimen sequenced in a study of technical replicates of blood from a few donors. The data were produced by immunoSEQ multiplex PCR, yet TCRdb's version contains in-frame clones alone and is incomplete. The sample carries around 98,000 clones, 90% to 96% recorded once. The specimen sequenced was T cells isolated from PBMCs. These receptors came from a human donor in good health.

J is TRBJ1-5 and V is TRBV28, with 12 positions matching TRBD1. The CDR3 loop spans 15 amino acids. Germline values: CDR1 MDHEN, CDR2 SYDVKM. The V gene end was trimmed by 4 bases and the J gene end by 5 bases; junction bases not matched to a gene: 3. CDR3 residues: CASSSGTGGDQPQHF. The CDR3 DNA reads as TGTGCCAGCAGTTCCGGGACAGGGGGCGATCAGCCCCAGCATTTT.

The V and J genes are TRBV4-2 and TRBJ2-3; 10 nucleotides match TRBD2. V dropped 4 bases and J dropped 0; count of bases not matched to a gene: 19. Germline CDR1 reads LGHNA; CDR2 reads YNFKEQ. CDR3 length equals 21 residues. CDR3 amino acids: CASSPPLPSSGRDTSTDTQYF. In DNA form, the CDR3 reads TGTGCCAGCAGCCCCCCACTCCCGTCCAGCGGGAGGGATACTAGCACAGATACGCAGTATTTT.

The chain employs TRBV19 and TRBJ1-1; no clear D. Trimming stripped 1 base from V and 2 bases from J, with 8 bases between. Germline V lookup: CDR1 LNHDA, CDR2 SQIVND (reference sequence). The CDR3 sequence is 14 residues long. The CDR3 DNA is TGTGCCAGTAGTATAGTTCAGTTTAACACTGAAGCTTTCTTT. Protein sequence: CASSIVQFNTEAFF.

This rearrangement joins TRBV18 to TRBJ2-7, with TRBD1 matching 9 bases. The CDR3 has 16 residues. CDR1 KGHSH and CDR2 LQKENI come from the germline V gene. J was trimmed by 2 bases and V by 3 bases; bases with no gene match: 8. In nucleotides, the CDR3 is TGTGCCAGCTCACCCCCGCTGGGACAGGGCACCTACGAGCAGTACTTC. Protein product: CASSPPLGQGTYEQYF.

This chain joins TRBV18 and TRBJ1-4, with a weak D call TRBD1 (6 bases). Germline V gives CDR1 KGHSH, CDR2 LQKENI. This CDR3 comprises 14 residues. Trimming removed 5 bases from V and 7 bases from J, with 14 bases in between. CDR3 sequence reads: CASSGVGGSEKLFF. The CDR3 DNA reads TGTGCCAGCTCAGGAGTTGGGGGCAGTGAAAAACTGTTTTTT. The full variable domain, in which reference TRBV18 and TRBJ1-4 provide the parts outside the CDR3, is NAGVMQNPRHLVRRRGQEARLRCSPMKGHSHVYWYRQLPEEGLKFMVYLQKENIIDESGMPKERFSAEFPKEGPSILRIQQVVRGDSAAYFCASSGVGGSEKLFFGSGTQLSVL.

V is TRBV25-1 and J is TRBJ2-1, with a tentative D call TRBD2 (6 bases). This CDR3 has 13 residues. The germline V gene has CDR1 MGHDK and CDR2 SYGVNS. The V gene lost 4 bases and the J gene lost 10 bases, with 14 bases spanning the gap. The CDR3 DNA is TGTGCCAGCAGTGCCGGATCACTAGCCGAGCAGTTCTTC. Protein: CASSAGSLAEQFF.

The chain couples TRBV19 to TRBJ1-2, with 9 bases aligning to TRBD1. J was trimmed by 4 bases and V by 1 base; bases with no gene match: 7. There are 16 residues in the CDR3. CDR1 and CDR2 from the germline V gene are LNHDA and SQIVND (reference sequence). CDR3 nucleotides: TGTGCCAGTAGTATAGTAGTCGGACAGGGGACCTATGGCTACACCTTC. Residues: CASSIVVGQGTYGYTF.

This rearrangement joins TRBV18 to TRBJ2-1, with 10 positions matching TRBD1. V was clipped by 4 bases and J by 5 bases; unmatched bases: 8. Germline V gene data show CDR1 as KGHSH and CDR2 as LQKENI. The CDR3 is 16 residues long. Here the CDR3 DNA reads TGTGCCAGCTCACACCGGCGACAGGGGGCAGACAATGAGCAGTTCTTC. Translated, it gives CASSHRRQGADNEQFF.

The chain uses TRBV6-5 and TRBJ1-1; maybe TRBD1 (6 bases). V was pared by 10 bases and J by 4 bases, with 16 bases between. The V gene's germline CDR1 is MNHEY and CDR2 SVGAGI. This CDR3 is built from 13 residues. CDR3 region: CATKGGPLTEAFF. The CDR3 DNA sequence: TGTGCCACCAAAGGGGGTCCACTCACTGAAGCTTTCTTT.

V gene TRBV2 combines with J gene TRBJ1-1, with D possibly matching TRBD1 (6 bases). The CDR3 loop spans 13 amino acids. Per the germline V gene, CDR1 is SNHLY and CDR2 is FYNNEI. Trimming removed 6 bases at V and 5 bases at J, with 13 bases between. The CDR3 sequence: CASSDRFETEAFF. The DNA of the CDR3 is TGTGCCAGCAGCGACAGGTTTGAGACTGAAGCTTTCTTT.

V gene TRBV7-3 combines with J gene TRBJ2-7, with a weak D call TRBD1 (7 bases). The germline V gene encodes CDR1 SGHTA and CDR2 FQGTGA. Trimming left V 1 base short and J 6 bases short, with 10 bases between. The CDR3 is made up of 13 amino acids. The CDR3 sequence is CASSLSQGGEQYF. DNA for the CDR3: TGTGCCAGCAGCTTAAGCCAGGGGGGCGAGCAGTACTTC.

V gene TRBV5-4 combines with J gene TRBJ2-7, with 10 bases identical to TRBD2. The CDR3 runs 15 residues. Germline V gene sequence: CDR1 SGHNT, CDR2 YYREEE (reference sequence). The V segment lost 4 bases and the J segment 3 bases; nucleotides outside the gene matches: 7. The CDR3 loop reads CASSISGRALYEQYF. The CDR3, as DNA: TGTGCCAGCAGCATAAGCGGGAGGGCCCTCTACGAGCAGTACTTC. Variable domain in full (rest from reference TRBV5-4 and TRBJ2-7): ETGVTQSPTHLIKTRGQQVTLRCSSQSGHNTVSWYQQALGQGPQFIFQYYREEENGRGNFPPRFSGLQFPNYSSELNVNALELDDSALYLCASSISGRALYEQYFGPGTRLTVT.

The rearrangement uses TRBV6-4 and TRBJ2-1, with 9 positions matching TRBD2. CDR1 is MRHNA and CDR2 is SNTAGT in the germline V gene. J was trimmed by 4 bases and V by 7 bases; bases with no gene match: 14. The CDR3 covers 17 residues. Here the CDR3 DNA reads TGTGCCAGCAACGGGTTCGTTAGCGGGAGTAAGTACAATGAGCAGTTCTTC. It yields the protein CASNGFVSGSKYNEQFF.

This clone appeared once. The V and J genes are TRBV21-1 and TRBJ1-6; TRBD1, the table's D call, was not compared with the DNA. TRBV21-1 is listed as a pseudogene. The CDR3 totals 20 residues. The CDR3 protein is CASSKAYREIQSSYNSPLHF. The CDR3 nucleotides are TGTGCCAGCAGCAAAGCCTACAGGGAGATTCAAAGCTCCTATAATTCACCCCTCCACTTT.

This clone was detected once. The chain links TRBV10-3 to TRBJ2-7, with 12 nucleotides matching TRBD2. CDR1 is ENHRY and CDR2 is SYGVKD in the germline V gene. The trim removed 7 bases at V and 3 bases at J, leaving 7 bases unmatched. This CDR3 is 15 amino acids long. CDR3 sequence (DNA): TGTGCCATCAAGCAGGGACTAGCGGGTTTCTACGAGCAGTACTTC. It specifies CAIKQGLAGFYEQYF.

The genes are TRBV7-8 and TRBJ1-4, with 7 positions matching TRBD1. Per germline, CDR1 SGHVS and CDR2 FQNEAQ. The CDR3 is 20 amino acids. Germline trimming cut 5 bases from V and 7 bases from J; bases unmatched to any gene: 25. In DNA form, the CDR3 reads TGTGCCAGCAGCCCGAGGACAGGAGTCTCAATTTCCCTTGGGATTGAAAAACTGTTTTTT. This sequence encodes CASSPRTGVSISLGIEKLFF.

This rearrangement joins TRBV6-5 to TRBJ1-1; TRBD1 aligns across 8 bases. Looked up from germline, CDR1 is MNHEY and CDR2 is SVGAGI. This CDR3 contains 13 residues. V lost 6 bases and J lost 8; bases outside the gene matches: 8. CDR3 in amino acids: CASSENRDREAFF. The CDR3 region has the DNA TGTGCCAGCAGCGAAAACCGGGACAGGGAAGCTTTCTTT.

The rearrangement uses TRBV7-9 and TRBJ2-7; perhaps TRBD1 as D (6 bases). CDR3 length: 16 residues. Germline assignment: CDR1 SEHNR and CDR2 FQNEAQ (reference sequence). V was trimmed by 4 bases and J by 0 bases, leaving 16 bases between them. The CDR3 loop is CASSYSTGLSSYEQYF. DNA for the CDR3: TGTGCCAGCAGCTACTCCACAGGGCTGAGCTCCTACGAGCAGTACTTC.

This clone was seen just once. The V gene is TRBV29-1, the J gene TRBJ2-3; D perhaps matches TRBD2 (7 bases). Trimming shortened V by 4 bases and J by 5 bases, and 13 bases separated the two germline ends. Germline V gives CDR1 SQVTM, CDR2 ANQGSEA. The CDR3 contains 13 residues. The CDR3 here is CSVGGGQEDTQYF. DNA of the CDR3: TGCAGCGTTGGGGGGGGGCAGGAAGATACGCAGTATTTT.

The chain recombines TRBV27 with TRBJ1-3; 8 nucleotides agree with TRBD1. This CDR3 comprises 15 residues. V lost 4 bases and J lost 6; bases outside the gene matches: 8. The germline CDR1 and CDR2 sequences are MNHEY and SMNVEV (reference sequence). CDR3 sequence: CASSSFGQGENTIYF. In nucleotides, the CDR3 is TGTGCCAGCAGTTCTTTCGGACAGGGAGAAAACACCATATATTTT.

The chain employs TRBV5-1 and TRBJ2-4; 10 bases fit TRBD1. The germline V gene has CDR1 SGHRS and CDR2 YFSETQ. This CDR3 has 17 residues. J lost 2 bases, V lost 4 bases, and 9 bases had no gene match. Here the CDR3 DNA reads TGCGCCAGCAGCAACCGACAGGGGGCTCTAACCAAAAACATTCAGTACTTC. Residues: CASSNRQGALTKNIQYF.

J is TRBJ2-3 and V is TRBV28, with TRBD1 matching 7 bases. Germline CDR1 MDHEN, CDR2 SYDVKM. The CDR3 extends over 15 amino acids. V lost 4 bases to trimming and J lost 1 base; unmatched junction nucleotides: 5. The CDR3 loop is CASSSPTGRTDTQYF. CDR3 sequence (DNA): TGTGCCAGCAGTTCTCCGACAGGGCGCACAGATACGCAGTATTTT.